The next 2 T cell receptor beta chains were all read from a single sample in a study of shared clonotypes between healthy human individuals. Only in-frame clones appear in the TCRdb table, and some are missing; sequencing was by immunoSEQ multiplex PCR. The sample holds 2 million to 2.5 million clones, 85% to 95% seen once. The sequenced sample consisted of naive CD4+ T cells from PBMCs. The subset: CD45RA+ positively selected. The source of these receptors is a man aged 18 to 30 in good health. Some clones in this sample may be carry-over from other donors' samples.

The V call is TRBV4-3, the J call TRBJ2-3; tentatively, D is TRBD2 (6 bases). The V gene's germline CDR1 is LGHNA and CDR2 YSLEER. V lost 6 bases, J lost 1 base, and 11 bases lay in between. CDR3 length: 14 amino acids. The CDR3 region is CASRVAVGTDTQYF. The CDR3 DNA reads TGCGCCAGCAGGGTAGCGGTCGGCACAGATACGCAGTATTTT.

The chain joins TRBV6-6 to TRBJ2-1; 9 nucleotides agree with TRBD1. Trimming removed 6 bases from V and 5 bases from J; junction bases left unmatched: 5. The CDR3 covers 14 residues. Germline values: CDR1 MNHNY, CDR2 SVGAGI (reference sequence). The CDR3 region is CASRRQGDHNEQFF. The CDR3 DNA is TGTGCCAGCAGAAGACAGGGGGATCACAATGAGCAGTTCTTC.